This T cell receptor (beta chain) was retrieved from a study of metastatic and nonmetastatic thyroid tumors. Overall study context: A comparison of repertoires was made across blood and tumor or nodule tissue from malignant and benign thyroid patients.

TCRdb re-called the PCR reads with MiXCR. The sample contains under 100,000 clones, around 9.2% of which appear only once. Thyroid surgery was performed in patients who had received no treatment beforehand. This clone was detected ten times or more. The CDR3 totals 12 residues. V lost 0 bases and J lost 6, with 8 bases in between. Germline CDR1 DFQATT, CDR2 SNEGSKA (reference sequence). The receptor was isolated from a female donor with papillary thyroid cancer or a benign thyroid nodule (not recorded which). Some clones in this sample may be carry-over from other donors' samples. Source material: blood. The chain links TRBV20-1 to TRBJ2-5; maybe TRBD2 (6 bases). The chain's CDR3 is CSAREGGKTQYF. In DNA, the CDR3 is TGCAGTGCTAGAGAGGGGGGAAAGACCCAGTACTTC.